The text below deals with one T cell receptor (beta chain). This receptor's antigen is unknown. Per-nucleotide qualities are absent, and no much larger clonotype sits a single base away. The library was made by RT-PCR. The sample was run on an Illumina HiSeq 2500. The public reads were run again by TCRdb, first through fastp at Q25 and then through MiXCR, and only productive beta chains were kept. For every CDR3 protein sequence, its rows merge into one entry that carries the most common genes and DNA. This sample lists fewer than 600,000 distinct CDR3 sequences; approximately 7.8% were detected once. The ten biggest clones cover about 12% of the sample. The CDR3 sequence holds 13 residues, the cysteine and phenylalanine included. Of all the DNA, just the CDR3 is kept, 39 bases in frame from base 1. Reading the germline V gene gives CDR1 SGHAT and CDR2 FQNNGV. Trimming leaves V shorter by 6 bases and J shorter by 8 bases, with the junction holding 4 bases beyond the gene matches.

This specimen comes from a study of response to subunit inactivated influenza vaccine (dated by TCRdb to 2016 to 2019). Context from the whole study: To follow how T cells responded to a trivalent subunit inactivated influenza vaccine, the researchers relied on deep quantitative profiling of the T cell receptor repertoire. Beyond this particular receptor, the publication reports: The authors suggested that each seasonal influenza vaccination may recruit only a limited number of new T cells.

Sequenced here: PBMCs from blood, sampled around 25 months after vaccination. This receptor was taken from a man in his fifties or sixties who received an inactivated influenza vaccine. Donor details come from another sample of the same person, matched by shared clones. Rearrangement joined TRBV11-2 to TRBJ1-4; 9 bases in the middle match TRBD1. The bases read TGTGCCAGCAGAACCGGGACAGGGGAAAAACTGTTTTTT. It is translated as CASRTGTGEKLFF.